The rows below give T cell receptor beta chains drawn from one sample of a study of early T cells in non-severe SARS-CoV-2 infection. Via MiXCR, TCRdb re-called the 5' RACE reads, giving one row per CDR3 protein. The data show 75,000 to 95,000 distinct CDR3 sequences, 16% seen once. The input for sequencing was whole blood, taken at baseline. The origin of the receptors is an adult who was a healthcare worker with PCR-confirmed SARS-CoV-2 infection or an uninfected control (not recorded which). CDR3s include the opening cysteine and the closing phenylalanine or tryptophan. A D gene is named only where the DNA matches it firmly. A clone size is listed for some rows: how often the clone was seen (once, few, many), or a class if it is expanded.

v_call: TRBV20-1; j_call: TRBJ2-1; clone_size: .; d_call: TRBD2; cdr3_nt: TGCAGTGCTAGCAGGACTAGCGGTTACAATGAGCAGTTCTTC; cdr3_aa: CSASRTSGYNEQFF
v_call: TRBV20-1; j_call: TRBJ2-3; clone_size: few; d_call: TRBD2; cdr3_nt: TGCAGTGCTAGAGACTGGAGGCGGGAGGCCTCCACAGATACGCAGTATTTT; cdr3_aa: CSARDWRREASTDTQYF
v_call: TRBV4-1; j_call: TRBJ2-2; clone_size: .; d_call: .; cdr3_nt: TGCGCCAGCAGCCAAGAACCCACAGGGTCTGTCGGGGAGCTGTTTTTT; cdr3_aa: CASSQEPTGSVGELFF
v_call: TRBV7-8; j_call: TRBJ1-1; clone_size: few; d_call: .; cdr3_nt: TGTGCCAGCAGCTTAGTGGTCGGGCTGGGAGAAGCTTTCTTT; cdr3_aa: CASSLVVGLGEAFF
v_call: TRBV24-1; j_call: TRBJ2-5; clone_size: .; d_call: TRBD1; cdr3_nt: TGTGCCACCAGTGATCATGGGACAGCCGGAGAGACCCAGTACTTC; cdr3_aa: CATSDHGTAGETQYF
v_call: TRBV10-3; j_call: TRBJ2-5; clone_size: .; d_call: .; cdr3_nt: TGTGCCATCAGTGATAGGGGGGCCCAAGAGACCCAGTACTTC; cdr3_aa: CAISDRGAQETQYF
v_call: TRBV29-1; j_call: TRBJ1-1; clone_size: many; d_call: .; cdr3_nt: TGCAGCGGACAGGAAGAGAAAGTTTTCTTT; cdr3_aa: CSGQEEKVFF
v_call: TRBV20-1; j_call: TRBJ2-1; clone_size: .; d_call: TRBD1; cdr3_nt: TGCAGTGCTAGGGACTCAGGGGGTTACAATGAGCAGTTCTTC; cdr3_aa: CSARDSGGYNEQFF
v_call: TRBV10-3; j_call: TRBJ2-7; clone_size: few; d_call: TRBD1; cdr3_nt: TGTGCCATCACCCCGGACAGGTCCCGATCCTACGAGCAGTACTTC; cdr3_aa: CAITPDRSRSYEQYF
v_call: TRBV5-1; j_call: TRBJ2-1; clone_size: .; d_call: TRBD2; cdr3_nt: TGCGCCAGCAGCGCCACCACGGCTAGCGGGAACAATGAGCAGTTCTTC; cdr3_aa: CASSATTASGNNEQFF
v_call: TRBV5-1; j_call: TRBJ2-3; clone_size: .; d_call: .; cdr3_nt: TGCGCCAGCAGAGCCTGGGACCGGAGAGGAGATACGCAGTATTTT; cdr3_aa: CASRAWDRRGDTQYF
v_call: TRBV5-1; j_call: TRBJ2-3; clone_size: .; d_call: .; cdr3_nt: TGCGCCAGCAGCCCTCCTCAGGGGGGGCCCACAGATACGCAGTATTTT; cdr3_aa: CASSPPQGGPTDTQYF
v_call: TRBV6-1; j_call: TRBJ2-7; clone_size: few; d_call: .; cdr3_nt: TGTGCCAGCAGTGCGCAAGGGAGGAAGGAGTACTTC; cdr3_aa: CASSAQGRKEYF
v_call: TRBV7-9; j_call: TRBJ2-5; clone_size: .; d_call: .; cdr3_nt: TGTGCCAGCAGCTTACGAGGCGGATTTAAAGAGACCCAGTACTTC; cdr3_aa: CASSLRGGFKETQYF
v_call: TRBV7-6; j_call: TRBJ2-1; clone_size: few; d_call: TRBD2; cdr3_nt: TGTGCCAGCAGCTTTGCGGGAGGAAAGTACAATGAGCAGTTCTTC; cdr3_aa: CASSFAGGKYNEQFF
v_call: TRBV20-1; j_call: TRBJ2-5; clone_size: .; d_call: TRBD2; cdr3_nt: TGCAGTGCTAGCGCACTAGCGGGAGAGGGTTGGGAGACCCAGTACTTC; cdr3_aa: CSASALAGEGWETQYF
v_call: TRBV28; j_call: TRBJ1-2; clone_size: .; d_call: .; cdr3_nt: TGTGCCAGCAGTTTATTCCTCGATGGCTACACCTTC; cdr3_aa: CASSLFLDGYTF
v_call: TRBV20-1; j_call: TRBJ2-7; clone_size: .; d_call: .; cdr3_nt: TGCAGTGCTAGAGAGCGTTACGAGCAGTACTTC; cdr3_aa: CSARERYEQYF
v_call: TRBV28; j_call: TRBJ1-1; clone_size: few; d_call: TRBD1; cdr3_nt: TGTGCCAGCAGCCCAGGGGGCGTGAACACTGAAGCTTTCTTT; cdr3_aa: CASSPGGVNTEAFF
v_call: TRBV9; j_call: TRBJ2-2; clone_size: .; d_call: .; cdr3_nt: TGTGCCAGCAGCGTATCTAACACCGGGGAGCTGTTTTTT; cdr3_aa: CASSVSNTGELFF
v_call: TRBV27; j_call: TRBJ2-7; clone_size: many; d_call: .; cdr3_nt: TGTGCCAGGGAAAGGGGGTCCTACGAGCAGTACTTC; cdr3_aa: CARERGSYEQYF
v_call: TRBV18; j_call: TRBJ2-5; clone_size: few; d_call: .; cdr3_nt: TGTGCCAGCTCACCAACCGGGAGTATGATCGAGACCCAGTACTTC; cdr3_aa: CASSPTGSMIETQYF
v_call: TRBV21-1; j_call: TRBJ2-1; clone_size: few; d_call: .; cdr3_nt: TGTGCCAGCATGGAGGTGGAGCAGTTCTTC; cdr3_aa: CASMEVEQFF
v_call: TRBV20-1; j_call: TRBJ1-2; clone_size: few; d_call: TRBD1; cdr3_nt: TGCAGTGCTAAAGACGGACAGGGGGGCGATGGCTACACCTTC; cdr3_aa: CSAKDGQGGDGYTF
v_call: TRBV5-5; j_call: TRBJ2-3; clone_size: .; d_call: TRBD1; cdr3_nt: TGTGCCAGCAGCTTGGTATCAGGGGGCGCAGATACGCAGTATTTT; cdr3_aa: CASSLVSGGADTQYF
v_call: TRBV12-3/TRBV12-4; j_call: TRBJ2-2; clone_size: many; d_call: .; cdr3_nt: TGTGCCAGCAGCCCCCGGGCGAACACCGGGGAGCTGTTTTTT; cdr3_aa: CASSPRANTGELFF
v_call: TRBV11-2; j_call: TRBJ2-7; clone_size: few; d_call: .; cdr3_nt: TGTGCCAGCAGCTTACAACCGGGATTCTACGAGCAGTACTTC; cdr3_aa: CASSLQPGFYEQYF
v_call: TRBV27; j_call: TRBJ1-2; clone_size: .; d_call: .; cdr3_nt: TGTGCCAGCAGTTTAGCTCCCCAGGGAGCGAGGGGCTACACCTTC; cdr3_aa: CASSLAPQGARGYTF
v_call: TRBV28; j_call: TRBJ1-1; clone_size: few; d_call: TRBD1; cdr3_nt: TGTGCCAGCAGTTTAGGTACGACAGGGACGGCTTTCTTT; cdr3_aa: CASSLGTTGTAFF
v_call: TRBV11-2; j_call: TRBJ2-7; clone_size: .; d_call: .; cdr3_nt: TGTGCCAGCAGCTCTAACAAGCGAGCCTACGAGCAGTACTTC; cdr3_aa: CASSSNKRAYEQYF
v_call: TRBV28; j_call: TRBJ2-3; clone_size: .; d_call: TRBD2; cdr3_nt: TGTGCCAGCAGTTTACCCAGCGGGAGATCAGATACGCAGTATTTT; cdr3_aa: CASSLPSGRSDTQYF